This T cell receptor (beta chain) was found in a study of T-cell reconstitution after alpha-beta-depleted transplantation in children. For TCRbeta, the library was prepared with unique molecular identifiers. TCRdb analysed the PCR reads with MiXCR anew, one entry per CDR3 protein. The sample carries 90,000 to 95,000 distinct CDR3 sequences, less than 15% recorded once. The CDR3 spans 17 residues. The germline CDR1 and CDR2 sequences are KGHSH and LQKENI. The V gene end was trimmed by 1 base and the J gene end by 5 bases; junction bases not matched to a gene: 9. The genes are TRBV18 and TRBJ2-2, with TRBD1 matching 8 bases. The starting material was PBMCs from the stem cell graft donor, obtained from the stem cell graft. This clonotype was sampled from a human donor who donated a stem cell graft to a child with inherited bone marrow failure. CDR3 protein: CASSPRTGIKKTGELFF. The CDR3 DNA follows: TGTGCCAGCTCACCACGGACAGGGATCAAGAAGACCGGGGAGCTGTTTTTT.